This is a list of T cell receptor beta chains from one sample in a study of glioma-infiltrating T cells after dendritic cell vaccination. Here immunoSEQ multiplex PCR was the method, and the copy in TCRdb shows in-frame clones only, minus some. This sample has approximately 92,000 clones, with 65% to 85% found just once. The source material was blood, sampled after dendritic cell vaccination. Receptors originate from a human donor with glioblastoma. Each CDR3 is given with its conserved first and last residue. The D gene is left open where the match is weak. Clone size is given for some rows only: seen once, a few or many times, or a class if the clone is expanded.

D gene: TRBD2
V gene: TRBV7-6
CDR3 length: 17
J gene: TRBJ2-5
clone size: -
CDR3 DNA: TGTGCCAGCAGCTTAGTGGGCGGGGGACGTAGCCAAGAGACCCAGTACTTC
CDR3 protein: CASSLVGGGRSQETQYF

D gene: TRBD1
V gene: TRBV27
CDR3 length: 16
J gene: TRBJ2-3
clone size: -
CDR3 DNA: TGTGCCAGCAGTCTAGGACAGGGTGGGAGCACAGATACGCAGTATTTT
CDR3 protein: CASSLGQGGSTDTQYF

D gene: -
V gene: TRBV4-2
CDR3 length: 16
J gene: TRBJ2-7
clone size: -
CDR3 DNA: TGTGCCAGCAGCCCCAGGAGTAGGGACGGGACTGGGGAGCAGTACTTC
CDR3 protein: CASSPRSRDGTGEQYF

D gene: TRBD2
V gene: TRBV27
CDR3 length: 14
J gene: TRBJ2-1
clone size: -
CDR3 DNA: TGTGCCAGCAGATTAGCGGGAGGGTCCAATGAGCAGTTCTTC
CDR3 protein: CASRLAGGSNEQFF

D gene: -
V gene: TRBV9
CDR3 length: 15
J gene: TRBJ2-3
clone size: few
CDR3 DNA: TGTGCCAGCAGCGTAGCTCCTAGCAGCACAGATACGCAGTATTTT
CDR3 protein: CASSVAPSSTDTQYF

D gene: TRBD2
V gene: TRBV5-6
CDR3 length: 16
J gene: TRBJ2-2
clone size: -
CDR3 DNA: TGTGCCAGCAGCTTTGGACTAGCGGTTAACACCGGGGAGCTGTTTTTT
CDR3 protein: CASSFGLAVNTGELFF

D gene: TRBD2
V gene: TRBV2
CDR3 length: 23
J gene: TRBJ2-1
clone size: few
CDR3 DNA: TGTGCCAGCAGTGATAGGGCTAGCGGGAGATTTCCCTCGGGGTGGAGCTCCTACAATGAGCAGTTCTTC
CDR3 protein: CASSDRASGRFPSGWSSYNEQFF

D gene: -
V gene: TRBV6-5
CDR3 length: 14
J gene: TRBJ1-5
clone size: -
CDR3 DNA: TGTGCCAGCAGTCAACTCCAGTCAGGGACTCTTCTGCATTTT
CDR3 protein: CASSQLQSGTLLHF

D gene: -
V gene: TRBV6-1
CDR3 length: 14
J gene: TRBJ2-3
clone size: -
CDR3 DNA: TGTGCCAGCAGTTCGACGGGAGGCACAGATACGCAGTATTTT
CDR3 protein: CASSSTGGTDTQYF

D gene: TRBD2
V gene: TRBV2
CDR3 length: 15
J gene: TRBJ2-1
clone size: -
CDR3 DNA: TGTGCCAGCAACTCCGGGACTAGGGCTTCGGATGAGCAGTTCTTC
CDR3 protein: CASNSGTRASDEQFF

D gene: TRBD1
V gene: TRBV6-1
CDR3 length: 16
J gene: TRBJ1-2
clone size: -
CDR3 DNA: TGTGCCAGCAGTGAAGCTGGACAGGGTCTTTACTATGGCTACACCTTC
CDR3 protein: CASSEAGQGLYYGYTF

D gene: -
V gene: TRBV9
CDR3 length: 18
J gene: TRBJ2-1
clone size: -
CDR3 DNA: TGTGCCAGCAGCGTAAAGCCGACTGGCGGCCTAGACTACAATGAGCAGTTCTTC
CDR3 protein: CASSVKPTGGLDYNEQFF

D gene: TRBD2
V gene: TRBV19
CDR3 length: 14
J gene: TRBJ2-1
clone size: many
CDR3 DNA: TGTGCCAGTAGTGGACTAGCGGGCTACAATGAGCAGTTCTTC
CDR3 protein: CASSGLAGYNEQFF

D gene: -
V gene: TRBV6-4
CDR3 length: 14
J gene: TRBJ2-7
clone size: -
CDR3 DNA: TGTGCCAGCAGTGCGGAGAGGGGGAACGGCGAGCAGTACTTC
CDR3 protein: CASSAERGNGEQYF

D gene: -
V gene: TRBV7-6
CDR3 length: 13
J gene: TRBJ2-7
clone size: -
CDR3 DNA: TGTGCCAGCAGCGATGCAGTTACCTACGAGCAGTACTTC
CDR3 protein: CASSDAVTYEQYF

D gene: -
V gene: TRBV2
CDR3 length: 14
J gene: TRBJ2-7
clone size: -
CDR3 DNA: TGTGCCAGCAGTGAAGGGAGGAGCACCTACGAGCAGTACTTC
CDR3 protein: CASSEGRSTYEQYF

D gene: TRBD1
V gene: TRBV6-5
CDR3 length: 15
J gene: TRBJ1-2
clone size: -
CDR3 DNA: TGTGCCAGCAGGCCCACAGGGGGGCTCGGCTATGGCTACACCTTC
CDR3 protein: CASRPTGGLGYGYTF

D gene: TRBD2
V gene: TRBV28
CDR3 length: 15
J gene: TRBJ2-3
clone size: -
CDR3 DNA: TGTGCCAGCATGATGGTAGCGGGATTTGTAGATACGCAGTATTTT
CDR3 protein: CASMMVAGFVDTQYF

D gene: -
V gene: TRBV5-1
CDR3 length: 16
J gene: TRBJ1-1
clone size: -
CDR3 DNA: TGCGCCAGCAGCTTCCGGGCAGGGAGCGGGGCGACTGAAGCTTTCTTT
CDR3 protein: CASSFRAGSGATEAFF

D gene: TRBD1
V gene: TRBV28
CDR3 length: 16
J gene: TRBJ2-2
clone size: -
CDR3 DNA: TGTGCCAGCGGACCGGGACAGGGGATCGGGACCGGGGAGCTGTTTTTT
CDR3 protein: CASGPGQGIGTGELFF

D gene: -
V gene: TRBV10-2
CDR3 length: 12
J gene: TRBJ1-2
clone size: -
CDR3 DNA: TGCGCCAGCAGCAGTGTAGGGGATGGCTACACCTTC
CDR3 protein: CASSSVGDGYTF

D gene: TRBD2
V gene: TRBV29-1
CDR3 length: 14
J gene: TRBJ2-1
clone size: -
CDR3 DNA: TGCAGCGGGCTAGCGGGGGGTGGGTATAATGAGCAGTTCTTC
CDR3 protein: CSGLAGGGYNEQFF

D gene: TRBD1
V gene: TRBV7-3
CDR3 length: 15
J gene: TRBJ1-5
clone size: -
CDR3 DNA: TGTGCCAGCAGCATTACAGGGGGCACGGGTCAGCCCCAGCATTTT
CDR3 protein: CASSITGGTGQPQHF

D gene: TRBD1
V gene: TRBV18
CDR3 length: 15
J gene: TRBJ1-2
clone size: few
CDR3 DNA: TGTGCCAGCTCACCACCAGGACAGGGTCGGTATGGCTACACCTTC
CDR3 protein: CASSPPGQGRYGYTF

D gene: TRBD1
V gene: TRBV19
CDR3 length: 19
J gene: TRBJ2-1
clone size: few
CDR3 DNA: TGTGCCAGTAGTATAATGGGTGTAATAGGGACAGGGGTGGTCAATGAGCAGTTCTTC
CDR3 protein: CASSIMGVIGTGVVNEQFF

D gene: -
V gene: TRBV6-6
CDR3 length: 13
J gene: TRBJ2-7
clone size: -
CDR3 DNA: TGTGCCAGCAGCTCCCACATGGCCTACGAGCAGTACTTC
CDR3 protein: CASSSHMAYEQYF

D gene: -
V gene: TRBV7-8
CDR3 length: 17
J gene: TRBJ1-2
clone size: once
CDR3 DNA: TGTGCCAGCAGCTTAGCGGTTTGGGCGACGAGTAACTATGGCTACACCTTC
CDR3 protein: CASSLAVWATSNYGYTF

D gene: -
V gene: TRBV19
CDR3 length: 15
J gene: TRBJ2-2
clone size: -
CDR3 DNA: TGTGCCAGTAGTCGCCTAGTCGAGAGCACCGGGGAGCTGTTTTTT
CDR3 protein: CASSRLVESTGELFF

D gene: -
V gene: TRBV9
CDR3 length: 15
J gene: TRBJ2-1
clone size: -
CDR3 DNA: TGTGCCAGCAGCTCAACAGGGGGGGCCTACAATGAGCAGTTCTTC
CDR3 protein: CASSSTGGAYNEQFF

D gene: TRBD2
V gene: TRBV29-1
CDR3 length: 13
J gene: TRBJ2-5
clone size: -
CDR3 DNA: TGCAGCGTGACCCCACTAGCGGGAGAGACCCAGTACTTC
CDR3 protein: CSVTPLAGETQYF

D gene: TRBD1
V gene: TRBV5-1
CDR3 length: 14
J gene: TRBJ2-3
clone size: -
CDR3 DNA: TGCGCCAGCAGCCTGGGGACAGCCACAGATACGCAGTATTTT
CDR3 protein: CASSLGTATDTQYF

D gene: -
V gene: TRBV5-1
CDR3 length: 14
J gene: TRBJ1-4
clone size: once
CDR3 DNA: TGCGCCAGCAGCTTCCGAGGGTATAATGAAAAACTGTTTTTT
CDR3 protein: CASSFRGYNEKLFF

D gene: -
V gene: TRBV18
CDR3 length: 15
J gene: TRBJ2-5
clone size: -
CDR3 DNA: TGTGCCAGCTCACCAAGGGGGGGCCTTCAAGAGACCCAGTACTTC
CDR3 protein: CASSPRGGLQETQYF

D gene: -
V gene: TRBV10-1
CDR3 length: 13
J gene: TRBJ2-2
clone size: -
CDR3 DNA: TGCGCCAGCAGTGAGAGCGGGACCGGGGAGCTGTTTTTT
CDR3 protein: CASSESGTGELFF

D gene: -
V gene: TRBV19
CDR3 length: 16
J gene: TRBJ1-3
clone size: -
CDR3 DNA: TGTGCCAGTAGTAAACTGGACGACTACTCTGGAAACACCATATATTTT
CDR3 protein: CASSKLDDYSGNTIYF